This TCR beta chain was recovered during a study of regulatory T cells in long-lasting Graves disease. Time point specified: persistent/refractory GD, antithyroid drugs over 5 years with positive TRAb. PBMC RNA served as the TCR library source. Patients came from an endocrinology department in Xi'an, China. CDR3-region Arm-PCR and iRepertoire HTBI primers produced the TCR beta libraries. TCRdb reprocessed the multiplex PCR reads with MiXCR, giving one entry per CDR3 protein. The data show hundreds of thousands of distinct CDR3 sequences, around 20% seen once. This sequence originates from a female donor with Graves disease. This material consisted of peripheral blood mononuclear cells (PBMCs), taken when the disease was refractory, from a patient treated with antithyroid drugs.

The DNA for the CDR3 is TGTGCCAGCAGTTTATTAAGGACAGAAACCAATGAGCAGTTCTTC. Its translation: CASSLLRTETNEQFF. The chain recombines TRBV28 with TRBJ2-1; weak D call: TRBD1 (6 bases). The V and J ends lost 1 base and 6 bases respectively, with 13 bases between them. This CDR3 contains 15 residues. CDR1 is MDHEN, CDR2 SYDVKM, per germline. Full variable domain (missing parts from reference TRBV28 and TRBJ2-1): DVKVTQSSRYLVKRTGEKVFLECVQDMDHENMFWYRQDPGLGLRLIYFSYDVKMKEKGDIPEGYSVSREKKERFSLILESASTNQTSMYLCASSLLRTETNEQFFGPGTRLTVL.